In this sample, the clone carrying this T cell receptor beta chain turned up a few times. The CDR3 regions of TCR beta were amplified from RNA transcripts. Carried out on the TCR CDR3, a first-round RT-PCR used the HTBI primer set. TCRdb processed the multiplex PCR reads anew with MiXCR; each CDR3 protein has one entry. The sample shows around 540,000 distinct CDR3 sequences, 15% to 20% of them seen only once. This sample was included in a study of T cells in Graves' hyperthyroidism and ophthalmopathy. CDR3 length: 14 amino acids. Germline CDR1 SGDLS, CDR2 YYNGEE. Trimming removed 0 bases at V and 6 bases at J, with 11 bases between.

V usage is TRBV9 and J usage is TRBJ2-3; no clear D. This receptor was identified in a woman aged 25 to 45 with Graves' ophthalmopathy. Material for sequencing was blood. In nucleotides, the CDR3 is TGTGCCAGCAGCGTAGAAAACGGCCTCGATACGCAGTATTTT. Its translation: CASSVENGLDTQYF.